The following is a TCR beta chain sequence with its context. Its target is unknown. The entry originates in a study of cytomegalovirus exposure and HLA in healthy donors. Study-level points and caveats: Among TCR beta chains, those listed as cytomegalovirus-associated numbered around 160.

Libraries were prepared by immunoSEQ multiplex PCR; TCRdb keeps only in-frame clonotypes and omits some of them. The sample includes roughly 45,000 clones, 94% of them seen just once. Germline values: CDR1 MGHDK, CDR2 SYGVNS. CDR3 size: 15 residues. V shed 4 bases, J shed 3 bases, and the junction held 6 bases outside the gene matches. The chain combines TRBV25-1 with TRBJ1-3, with TRBD1 identical over 7 bases. The sample consisted of PBMCs. The clonotype comes from a young woman in good health and CMV-seropositive. As DNA, the CDR3 is TGTGCCAGCAGTGCCTCGACAGGGCTTGGAAACACCATATATTTT. Encoded protein: CASSASTGLGNTIYF.